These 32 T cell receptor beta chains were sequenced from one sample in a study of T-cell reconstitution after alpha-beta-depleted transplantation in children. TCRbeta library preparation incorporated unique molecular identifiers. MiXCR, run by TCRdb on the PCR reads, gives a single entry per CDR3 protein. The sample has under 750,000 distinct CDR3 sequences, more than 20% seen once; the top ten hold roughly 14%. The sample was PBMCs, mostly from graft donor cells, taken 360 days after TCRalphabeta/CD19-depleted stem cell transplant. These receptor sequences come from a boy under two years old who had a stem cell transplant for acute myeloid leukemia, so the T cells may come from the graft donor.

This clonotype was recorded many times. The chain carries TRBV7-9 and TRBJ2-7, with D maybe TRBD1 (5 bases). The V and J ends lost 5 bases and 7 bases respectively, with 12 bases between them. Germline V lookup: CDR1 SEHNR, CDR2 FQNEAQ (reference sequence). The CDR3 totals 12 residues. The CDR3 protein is CASSGRAQEQYF. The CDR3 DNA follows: TGTGCCAGCAGCGGCAGGGCCCAGGAGCAGTACTTC.

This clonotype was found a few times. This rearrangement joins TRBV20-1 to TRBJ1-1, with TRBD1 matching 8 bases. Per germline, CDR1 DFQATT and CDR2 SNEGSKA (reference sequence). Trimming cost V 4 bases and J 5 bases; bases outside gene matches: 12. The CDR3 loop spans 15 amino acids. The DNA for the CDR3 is TGCAGTGCTACCGGGCAGGGGGCGCCTCATACTGAAGCTTTCTTT. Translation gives CSATGQGAPHTEAFF.

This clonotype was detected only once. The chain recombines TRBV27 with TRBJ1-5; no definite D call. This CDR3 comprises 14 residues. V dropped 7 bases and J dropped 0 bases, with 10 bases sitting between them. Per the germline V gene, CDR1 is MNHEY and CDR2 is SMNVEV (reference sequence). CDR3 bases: TGTGCCAGCAAGTCGGACGGTAGCAATCAGCCCCAGCATTTT. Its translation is CASKSDGSNQPQHF.

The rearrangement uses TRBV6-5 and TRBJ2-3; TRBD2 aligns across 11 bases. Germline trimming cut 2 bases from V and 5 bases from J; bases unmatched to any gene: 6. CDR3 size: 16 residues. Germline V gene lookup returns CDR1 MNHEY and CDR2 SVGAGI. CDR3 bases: TGTGCCAGCAGTTACCCCACTAGCGGGGGCGTAGATACGCAGTATTTT. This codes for CASSYPTSGGVDTQYF.

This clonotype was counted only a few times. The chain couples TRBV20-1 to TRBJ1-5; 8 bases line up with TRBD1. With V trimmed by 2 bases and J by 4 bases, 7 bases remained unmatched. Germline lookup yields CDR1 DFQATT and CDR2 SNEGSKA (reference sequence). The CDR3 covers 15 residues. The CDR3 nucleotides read TGCAGTGCTAGATCCAGGGGGCGCCCAAATCAGCCCCAGCATTTT. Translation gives CSARSRGRPNQPQHF.

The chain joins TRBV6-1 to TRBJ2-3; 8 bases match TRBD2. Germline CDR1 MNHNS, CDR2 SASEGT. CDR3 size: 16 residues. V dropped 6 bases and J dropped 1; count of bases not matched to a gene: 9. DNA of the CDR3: TGTGCCAGCAGCCTAGGGATAGCGGGGCGCACAGATACGCAGTATTTT. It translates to CASSLGIAGRTDTQYF.

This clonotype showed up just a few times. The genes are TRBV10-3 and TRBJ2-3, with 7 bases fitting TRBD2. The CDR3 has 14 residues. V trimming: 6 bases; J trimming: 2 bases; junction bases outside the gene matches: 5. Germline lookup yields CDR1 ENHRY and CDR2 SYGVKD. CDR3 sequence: CAIRLGGDTDTQYF. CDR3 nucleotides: TGTGCCATCAGGTTGGGGGGGGACACAGATACGCAGTATTTT.

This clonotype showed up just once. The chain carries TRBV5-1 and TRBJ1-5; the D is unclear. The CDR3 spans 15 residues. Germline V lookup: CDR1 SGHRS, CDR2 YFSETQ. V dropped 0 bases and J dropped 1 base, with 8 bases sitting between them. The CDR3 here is CASSLESGSNQPQHF. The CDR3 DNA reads TGCGCCAGCAGCTTGGAATCCGGGAGCAATCAGCCCCAGCATTTT.

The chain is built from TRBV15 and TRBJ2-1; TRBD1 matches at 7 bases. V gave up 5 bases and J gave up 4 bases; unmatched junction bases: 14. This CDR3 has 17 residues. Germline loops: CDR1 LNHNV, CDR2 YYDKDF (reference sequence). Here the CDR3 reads CATSLEGRGRAYNEQFF. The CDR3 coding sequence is TGTGCCACCAGCCTCGAGGGAAGGGGGCGTGCTTACAATGAGCAGTTCTTC.

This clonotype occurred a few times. The CDR3 here is CASSNREEQPQHF. DNA of the CDR3: TGTGCCAGCTCGAACAGGGAGGAACAGCCCCAGCATTTT. This rearrangement joins TRBV2 to TRBJ1-5; tentative D call: TRBD1 (6 bases). This CDR3 has 13 residues. V shed 8 bases and J shed 7 bases, with 15 bases lying between them. Germline CDR1 SNHLY, CDR2 FYNNEI.

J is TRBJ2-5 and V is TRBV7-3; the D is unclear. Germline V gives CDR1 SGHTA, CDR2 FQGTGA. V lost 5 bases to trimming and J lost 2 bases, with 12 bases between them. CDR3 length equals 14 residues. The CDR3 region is CASSPTSPQETQYF. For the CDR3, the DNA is TGTGCCAGCAGCCCAACCTCACCGCAAGAGACCCAGTACTTC.

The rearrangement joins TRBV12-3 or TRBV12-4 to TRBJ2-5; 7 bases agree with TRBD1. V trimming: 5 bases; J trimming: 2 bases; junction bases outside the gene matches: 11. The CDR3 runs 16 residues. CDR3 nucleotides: TGTGCCAGCAGTCCACAGGTGACAGGGTCGCAAGAGACCCAGTACTTC. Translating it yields CASSPQVTGSQETQYF.

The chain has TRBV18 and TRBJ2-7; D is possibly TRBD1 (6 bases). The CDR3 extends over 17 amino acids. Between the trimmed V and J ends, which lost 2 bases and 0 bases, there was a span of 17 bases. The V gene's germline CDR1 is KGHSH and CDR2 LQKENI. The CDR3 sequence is CASSPNQGRRSSYEQYF. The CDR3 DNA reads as TGTGCCAGCTCACCAAACCAGGGGCGGAGGAGCTCCTACGAGCAGTACTTC.

For the CDR3, the DNA is TGTGCCAGCTCAGCACAGGGTGAGAAAGATACGCAGTATTTT. This encodes CASSAQGEKDTQYF. This rearrangement joins TRBV18 to TRBJ2-3, with a weak D call TRBD1 (6 bases). Germline CDR1 and CDR2: KGHSH and LQKENI. There are 14 residues in the CDR3. The V gene lost 5 bases and the J gene lost 5 bases, with 14 bases spanning the gap.

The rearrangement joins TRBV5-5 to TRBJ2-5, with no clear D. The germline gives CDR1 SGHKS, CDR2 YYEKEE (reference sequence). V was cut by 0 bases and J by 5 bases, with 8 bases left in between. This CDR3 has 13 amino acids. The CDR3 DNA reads TGTGCCAGCAGCTTGGATCTTCGTGAGACCCAGTACTTC. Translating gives CASSLDLRETQYF.

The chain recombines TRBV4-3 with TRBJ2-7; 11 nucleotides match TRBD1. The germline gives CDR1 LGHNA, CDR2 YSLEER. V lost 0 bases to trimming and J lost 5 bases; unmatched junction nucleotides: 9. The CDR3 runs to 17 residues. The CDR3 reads CASSQDGTGGTSDEQYF. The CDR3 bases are TGCGCCAGCAGCCAAGATGGGACAGGGGGGACGTCGGACGAGCAGTACTTC.

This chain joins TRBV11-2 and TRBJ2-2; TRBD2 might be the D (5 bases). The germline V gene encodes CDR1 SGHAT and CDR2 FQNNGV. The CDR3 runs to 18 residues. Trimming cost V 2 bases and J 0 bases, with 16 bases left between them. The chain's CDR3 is CASSLRSPGMTNTGELFF. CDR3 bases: TGTGCCAGCAGCTTAAGATCACCCGGGATGACGAACACCGGGGAGCTGTTTTTT.

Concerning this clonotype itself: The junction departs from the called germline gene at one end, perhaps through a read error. CDR3 loop: CAGGQFGPGF. CDR3 sequence (DNA): TGTGCCGGGGGCCAATTCGGCCCTGGCTTC. V is TRBV6-4 and J is TRBJ2-5, with D possibly being TRBD1 (6 bases). CDR3 length equals 10 residues. CDR1 MRHNA and CDR2 SNTAGT come from the germline V gene.

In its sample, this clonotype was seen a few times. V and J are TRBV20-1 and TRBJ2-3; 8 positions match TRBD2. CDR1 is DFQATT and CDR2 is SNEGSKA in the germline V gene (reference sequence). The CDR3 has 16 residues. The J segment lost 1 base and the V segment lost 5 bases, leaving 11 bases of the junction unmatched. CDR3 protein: CSAPGNLAGRTDTQYF. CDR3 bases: TGCAGTGCTCCGGGCAATTTAGCGGGGCGCACAGATACGCAGTATTTT.

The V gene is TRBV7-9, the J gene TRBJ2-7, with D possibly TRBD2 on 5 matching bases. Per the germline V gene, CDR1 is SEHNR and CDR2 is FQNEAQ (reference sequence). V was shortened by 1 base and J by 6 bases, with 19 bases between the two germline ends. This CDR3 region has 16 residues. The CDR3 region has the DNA TGTGCCAGCAGCTTAGATGGCGCAGTTCCTCGGGGCGAGCAGTACGTC. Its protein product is CASSLDGAVPRGEQYV.

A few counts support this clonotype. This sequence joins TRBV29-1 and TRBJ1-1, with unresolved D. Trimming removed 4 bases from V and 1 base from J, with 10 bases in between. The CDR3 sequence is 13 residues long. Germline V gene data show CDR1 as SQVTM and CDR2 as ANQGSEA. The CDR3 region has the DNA TGCAGCGTTGCCCTCCGATCGAACACTGAAGCTTTCTTT. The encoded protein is CSVALRSNTEAFF.

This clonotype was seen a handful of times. CDR3 nucleotide sequence: TGCGCCAGCAGCCAAGATAGGGGAGCGGGCCTTTACAATGAGCAGTTCTTC. Its translation is CASSQDRGAGLYNEQFF. The V call is TRBV4-3, the J call TRBJ2-1, with D possibly TRBD2 on 6 matching bases. This CDR3 region has 17 residues. CDR1 and CDR2 from the germline V gene are LGHNA and YSLEER. Trimming shortened V by 0 bases and J by 4 bases, and 16 bases separated the two germline ends.

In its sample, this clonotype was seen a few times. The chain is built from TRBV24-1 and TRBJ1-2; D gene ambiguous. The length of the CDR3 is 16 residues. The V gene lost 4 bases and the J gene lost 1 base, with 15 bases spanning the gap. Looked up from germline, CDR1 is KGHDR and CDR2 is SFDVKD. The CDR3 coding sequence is TGTGCCACCAGTGAGGGATGGACGAGCATTAACTATGGCTACACCTTC. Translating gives CATSEGWTSINYGYTF.

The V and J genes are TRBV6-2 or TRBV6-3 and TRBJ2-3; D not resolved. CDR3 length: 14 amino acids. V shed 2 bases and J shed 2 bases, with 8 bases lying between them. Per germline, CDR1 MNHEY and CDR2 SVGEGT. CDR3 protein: CASSYGVFTDTQYF. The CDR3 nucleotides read TGTGCCAGCAGTTACGGGGTCTTCACAGATACGCAGTATTTT.

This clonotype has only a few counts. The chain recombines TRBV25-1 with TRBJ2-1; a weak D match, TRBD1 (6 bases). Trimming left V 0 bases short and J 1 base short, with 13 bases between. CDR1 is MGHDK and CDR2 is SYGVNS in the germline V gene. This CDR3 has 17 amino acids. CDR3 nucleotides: TGTGCCAGCAGTGAATATTTCGAGGACAGTTCCTACAATGAGCAGTTCTTC. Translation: CASSEYFEDSSYNEQFF.

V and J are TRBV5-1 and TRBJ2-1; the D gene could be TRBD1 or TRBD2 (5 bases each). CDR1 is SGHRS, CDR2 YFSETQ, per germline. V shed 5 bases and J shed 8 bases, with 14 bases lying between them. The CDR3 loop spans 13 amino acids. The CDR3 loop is CASSEIQGDEQFF. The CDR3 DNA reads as TGCGCCAGCAGTGAGATCCAGGGAGATGAGCAGTTCTTC. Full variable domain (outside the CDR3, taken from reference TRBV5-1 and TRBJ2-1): KAGVTQTPRYLIKTRGQQVTLSCSPISGHRSVSWYQQTPGQGLQFLFEYFSETQRNKGNFPGRFSGRQFSNSRSEMNVSTLELGDSALYLCASSEIQGDEQFFGPGTRLTVL.

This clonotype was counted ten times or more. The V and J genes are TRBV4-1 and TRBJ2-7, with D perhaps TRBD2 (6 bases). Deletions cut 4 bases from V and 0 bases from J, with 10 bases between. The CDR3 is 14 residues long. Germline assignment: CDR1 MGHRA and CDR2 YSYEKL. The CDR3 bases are TGCGCCAGCAGCCCAACTAGCCACTCCTACGAGCAGTACGTC. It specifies CASSPTSHSYEQYV.

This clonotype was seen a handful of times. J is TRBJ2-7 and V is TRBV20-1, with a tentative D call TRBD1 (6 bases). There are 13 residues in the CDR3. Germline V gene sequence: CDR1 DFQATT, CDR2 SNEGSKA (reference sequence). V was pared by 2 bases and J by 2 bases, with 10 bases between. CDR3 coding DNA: TGCAGTGCTAGATCAGGGGAAACCTACGAGCAGTACTTC. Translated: CSARSGETYEQYF.

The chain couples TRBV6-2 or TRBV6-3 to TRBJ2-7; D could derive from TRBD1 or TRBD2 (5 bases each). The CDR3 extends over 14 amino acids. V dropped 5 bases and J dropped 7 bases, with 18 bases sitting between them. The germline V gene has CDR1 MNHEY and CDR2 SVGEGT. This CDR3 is CASSRGGTTNEQYF. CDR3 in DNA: TGTGCCAGCAGTCGCGGTGGGACGACGAATGAGCAGTACTTC.

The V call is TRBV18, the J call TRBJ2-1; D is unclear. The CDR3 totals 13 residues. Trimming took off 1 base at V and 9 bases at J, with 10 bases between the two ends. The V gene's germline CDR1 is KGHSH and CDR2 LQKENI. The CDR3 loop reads CASSPQGGSEQFF. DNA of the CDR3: TGTGCCAGCTCACCACAGGGCGGTAGTGAGCAGTTCTTC.

In DNA form, the CDR3 reads TGTGCCAGCAGCTTAGGGATCGAGGAGCTTTACGAGCAGTACTTC. It translates to CASSLGIEELYEQYF. This chain connects TRBV7-9 to TRBJ2-7; D is unclear. This CDR3 contains 15 residues. Germline CDR1 and CDR2: SEHNR and FQNEAQ (reference sequence). V gave up 1 base and J gave up 4 bases, with 14 bases separating them.

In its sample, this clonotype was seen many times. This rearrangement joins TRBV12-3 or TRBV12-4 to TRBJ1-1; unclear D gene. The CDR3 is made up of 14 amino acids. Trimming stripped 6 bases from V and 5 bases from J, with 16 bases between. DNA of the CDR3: TGTGCCAGCAGCCCCCTCGGCGGGGAAACTGAAGCTTTCTTT. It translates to CASSPLGGETEAFF.